These 28 T cell receptor beta chains were sequenced from one sample in a study of T cell responses to AZD1222 COVID-19 vaccine. Method: immunoSEQ multiplex PCR; TCRdb's copy keeps in-frame clones and lacks some. This table holds approximately 100,000 clones, roughly nine tenths found once. Sequenced material: peripheral blood, taken 28 days after the second AZD1222 dose. All receptors derive from an adult who received the AZD1222 COVID-19 vaccine.

This clone has only one observation. This rearrangement joins TRBV6-5 to TRBJ1-1; D is possibly TRBD1 (5 bases). Looked up from germline, CDR1 is MNHEY and CDR2 is SVGAGI. The CDR3 contains 15 residues. V gave up 0 bases and J gave up 1 base, with 9 bases separating them. The CDR3 DNA follows: TGTGCCAGCAGTTACTCCTCAGACAGGAACACTGAAGCTTTCTTT. It codes for CASSYSSDRNTEAFF.

This chain links TRBV5-6 with TRBJ1-1; 11 nucleotides agree with TRBD1. Trimming at V came to 4 bases and at J to 3 bases, leaving 2 bases not matched to a gene. Germline lookup yields CDR1 SGHDT and CDR2 YYEEEE. This CDR3 region has 14 residues. The DNA of the CDR3 is TGTGCCAGCAGCGTGGGACAGGGGGACACTGAAGCTTTCTTT. It translates to CASSVGQGDTEAFF.

V gene TRBV28 combines with J gene TRBJ1-2; 10 bases are shared with TRBD1. Germline CDR1 MDHEN, CDR2 SYDVKM. V shed 8 bases, J shed 4 bases, and the junction held 7 bases outside the gene matches. The CDR3 sequence is 14 residues long. The DNA for the CDR3 is TGTGCCAGCGGACGACAGGGGGCTGGCTATGGCTACACCTTC. Its protein product is CASGRQGAGYGYTF.

A single count supports this clone. The rearrangement joins TRBV7-8 to TRBJ2-2, with TRBD2 matching 10 bases. V shed 0 bases and J 6 bases; nucleotides not matched to a gene: 7. The CDR3 has 17 residues. Per germline, CDR1 SGHVS and CDR2 FQNEAQ. CDR3 in DNA: TGTGCCAGCAGCTTAGCGCCAGCGGGAGGGCCGGCCGGGGAGCTGTTTTTT. Protein sequence: CASSLAPAGGPAGELFF.

This sequence joins TRBV10-3 and TRBJ2-7; D is unresolved. Trimming left V 8 bases short and J 0 bases short, with 17 bases between. Germline V gene sequence: CDR1 ENHRY, CDR2 SYGVKD. The CDR3 has 15 amino acids. The CDR3 DNA sequence: TGTGCCATCGTTTTTACGGGCATAACCTCCTACGAGCAGTACTTC. Its protein is CAIVFTGITSYEQYF.

V gene TRBV2 combines with J gene TRBJ2-1; 11 bases align to TRBD2. The CDR3 is made up of 15 amino acids. V lost 7 bases to trimming and J lost 5 bases; unmatched junction nucleotides: 7. CDR1 is SNHLY, CDR2 FYNNEI, per germline. The CDR3 is CASTVAGGRHNEQFF. As DNA, the CDR3 is TGTGCCAGCACCGTAGCGGGAGGGAGGCACAATGAGCAGTTCTTC.

This chain's CDR3 is CAWSRTGAINEKLFF. CDR3 nucleotides: TGTGCCTGGAGTAGAACAGGGGCCATTAATGAAAAACTGTTTTTT. The V gene is TRBV30, the J gene TRBJ1-4; 7 bases agree with TRBD1. The CDR3 runs to 15 residues. The germline V gene has CDR1 GTSNPN and CDR2 SVGIG (reference sequence). V shed 2 bases, J shed 4 bases, and the junction held 7 bases outside the gene matches.

V usage is TRBV11-2 and J usage is TRBJ1-1, with D maybe TRBD1 (6 bases). The CDR3 consists of 16 residues. CDR1 SGHAT and CDR2 FQNNGV come from the germline V gene. With 4 bases removed from V and 4 bases from J, the gap between germline ends came to 19 bases. In DNA form, the CDR3 reads TGTGCCAGCAGCTGGGGGGCAGTTGGGGTCGGCACTGAAGCTTTCTTT. It translates to CASSWGAVGVGTEAFF. The variable domain in full, completed from reference TRBV11-2 and TRBJ1-1, reads EAGVAQSPRYKIIEKRQSVAFWCNPISGHATLYWYQQILGQGPKLLIQFQNNGVVDDSQLPKDRFSAERLKGVDSTLKIQPAKLEDSAVYLCASSWGAVGVGTEAFFGQGTRLTVV.

This clone was seen just once. The chain links TRBV25-1 to TRBJ2-7, with 8 bases aligning to TRBD2. CDR3 length: 16 residues. The V segment lost 0 bases and the J segment 6 bases; nucleotides outside the gene matches: 10. Germline values: CDR1 MGHDK, CDR2 SYGVNS. CDR3 nucleotides: TGTGCCAGCAGTGAATATATGCCGGGAGGGGTCCTCGAGCAGTACTTC. This translates into CASSEYMPGGVLEQYF.

The chain joins TRBV19 to TRBJ1-5; tentatively, D is TRBD1 (5 bases). Trimming took off 4 bases at V and 2 bases at J, with 18 bases between the two ends. Per the germline V gene, CDR1 is LNHDA and CDR2 is SQIVND (reference sequence). The CDR3 totals 17 residues. The CDR3 DNA reads TGTGCCAGTAGTAAAGCCTTGCAGGGTGGCGGCAATCAGCCCCAGCATTTT. It specifies CASSKALQGGGNQPQHF.

The rearrangement uses TRBV6-2 or TRBV6-3 and TRBJ1-5; D is unclear. CDR1 MNHEY and CDR2 SVGEGT come from the germline V gene. V was cut by 1 base and J by 4 bases, with 8 bases left in between. The CDR3 loop spans 14 amino acids. DNA for the CDR3: TGTGCCAGCAGTTACTTGAGTGGTAATCAGCCCCAGCATTTT. This sequence encodes CASSYLSGNQPQHF.

The chain recombines TRBV10-3 with TRBJ1-5; TRBD1 matches 7 bases. Germline V gives CDR1 ENHRY, CDR2 SYGVKD. This CDR3 region has 14 residues. The J segment lost 3 bases and the V segment lost 5 bases, leaving 4 bases of the junction unmatched. CDR3 DNA sequence: TGTGCCATCAGTAAGGGGGCGTCCAATCAGCCCCAGCATTTT. Encoded protein: CAISKGASNQPQHF.

This chain joins TRBV28 and TRBJ2-4, with 11 bases lining up with TRBD1. Germline V lookup: CDR1 MDHEN, CDR2 SYDVKM. J lost 0 bases, V lost 8 bases, and 9 bases had no gene match. CDR3 length: 17 amino acids. CDR3 DNA sequence: TGTGCCAGCGAGGGACAGGGGGATTGGATAGCCAAAAACATTCAGTACTTC. Translating it yields CASEGQGDWIAKNIQYF. Filled out from reference TRBV28 and TRBJ2-4, the complete variable domain reads DVKVTQSSRYLVKRTGEKVFLECVQDMDHENMFWYRQDPGLGLRLIYFSYDVKMKEKGDIPEGYSVSREKKERFSLILESASTNQTSMYLCASEGQGDWIAKNIQYFGAGTRLSVL.

The J gene is TRBJ2-3, the V gene TRBV28; TRBD2 matches 10 bases. CDR3 size: 17 residues. CDR1 is MDHEN, CDR2 SYDVKM, per germline. The junction had 12 bases not matched to a gene; V was cut back by 6 bases and J by 3 bases. Here the CDR3 reads CASSRGLAGVGTDTQYF. CDR3 coding DNA: TGTGCCAGCAGCCGGGGTCTAGCGGGAGTCGGGACAGATACGCAGTATTTT.

This clone has a single count. The chain is built from TRBV5-1 and TRBJ2-7, with D unclear. V lost 0 bases, J lost 2 bases, and 9 bases lay in between. This CDR3 spans 14 amino acids. The V gene's germline CDR1 is SGHRS and CDR2 YFSETQ. The chain's CDR3 is CASSLGMGTYEQYF. CDR3 in DNA: TGCGCCAGCAGCTTGGGTATGGGAACCTACGAGCAGTACTTC.

In this sample, this clone turned up once. V is TRBV27 and J is TRBJ1-2, with 9 bases that match TRBD1. The V and J ends lost 4 bases and 2 bases, in that order; junction bases with no gene match: 5. The CDR3 has 15 residues. Germline CDR1 and CDR2: MNHEY and SMNVEV (reference sequence). The CDR3 bases are TGTGCCAGCAGTTCAGGGACAGGGTACAACTATGGCTACACCTTC. It translates to CASSSGTGYNYGYTF.

The chain combines TRBV3-1 (or the pseudogene TRBV3-2) with TRBJ2-3; D possibly uses TRBD1 or TRBD2 (5 bases each). Deletions cut 2 bases from V and 5 bases from J, with 11 bases between. The germline CDR1 and CDR2 sequences are LGHDT and YNNKEL (reference sequence). The CDR3 is 14 residues long. Written as DNA, the CDR3 is TGTGCCAGCAGCCAAAGGGTTGGGGGAGATACGCAGTATTTT. This encodes CASSQRVGGDTQYF.

This clone was found a few times. V usage is TRBV28 and J usage is TRBJ1-1, with D possibly being TRBD1 (6 bases). The CDR3 covers 15 residues. Germline-derived CDR1 and CDR2 are MDHEN and SYDVKM. V was pared by 6 bases and J by 1 base, with 15 bases between. For the CDR3, the DNA is TGTGCCAGCAGCACCCACAGGGACGCGAACACTGAAGCTTTCTTT. Its protein product is CASSTHRDANTEAFF. The entire variable domain, with the rest obtained from reference TRBV28 and TRBJ1-1, is as follows: DVKVTQSSRYLVKRTGEKVFLECVQDMDHENMFWYRQDPGLGLRLIYFSYDVKMKEKGDIPEGYSVSREKKERFSLILESASTNQTSMYLCASSTHRDANTEAFFGQGTRLTVV.

The chain employs TRBV18 and TRBJ2-3; D is perhaps TRBD1 or TRBD2 (5 bases each). V lost 0 bases and J 9 bases, leaving 16 bases between the germline ends. CDR1 and CDR2 from the germline V gene are KGHSH and LQKENI. CDR3 size: 15 residues. The CDR3 here is CASSPPGRQEGTQYF. DNA for the CDR3: TGTGCCAGCTCACCACCGGGACGGCAGGAAGGGACGCAGTATTTT.

The chain links TRBV5-1 to TRBJ2-7; 8 positions match TRBD2. V shed 5 bases and J 4 bases; nucleotides not matched to a gene: 11. The germline CDR1 and CDR2 sequences are SGHRS and YFSETQ. The CDR3 runs 15 residues. CDR3 sequence reads: CASSPRGAGVYEQYF. CDR3 nucleotide sequence: TGCGCCAGCAGTCCGAGGGGAGCGGGAGTTTACGAGCAGTACTTC.

The chain couples TRBV10-3 to TRBJ2-3, with 11 bases matching TRBD1. This CDR3 region has 15 residues. CDR1 is ENHRY, CDR2 SYGVKD, per germline. V shed 5 bases and J 8 bases; nucleotides not matched to a gene: 9. CDR3 residues: CAISPDRGRTGTQYF. The CDR3 DNA follows: TGTGCCATCAGTCCGGACAGGGGGCGCACCGGTACGCAGTATTTT.

The V call is TRBV13, the J call TRBJ1-1; unclear D gene. The CDR3 runs to 13 residues. The ends were cut back, 4 bases at V and 1 base at J, with 7 bases in the middle. Germline V lookup: CDR1 PRHDT, CDR2 FYEKMQ (reference sequence). CDR3 nucleotides: TGTGCCAGCAGCTCTAGGGAGAACACTGAAGCTTTCTTT. Translating gives CASSSRENTEAFF.

The V and J genes are TRBV2 and TRBJ2-3; no clear D gene. The CDR3 sequence is 13 residues long. Germline-derived CDR1 and CDR2 are SNHLY and FYNNEI. Trimming removed 6 bases at V and 2 bases at J, with 9 bases between. This CDR3 is CASSDHHTDTQYF. CDR3 nucleotides: TGTGCCAGCAGCGACCACCACACAGATACGCAGTATTTT. Based on the CDR3 plus reference TRBV2 and TRBJ2-3, the full variable domain is EPEVTQTPSHQVTQMGQEVILRCVPISNHLYFYWYRQILGQKVEFLVSFYNNEISEKSEIFDDQFSVERPDGSNFTLKIRSTKLEDSAMYFCASSDHHTDTQYFGPGTRLTVL.

The rearrangement uses TRBV29-1 and TRBJ2-3; TRBD1 aligns across 8 bases. The V gene end was trimmed by 1 base and the J gene end by 3 bases; junction bases not matched to a gene: 0. CDR1 is SQVTM, CDR2 ANQGSEA, per germline. The CDR3 contains 13 residues. CDR3 DNA: TGCAGCGTTGAAGGACAGGGGACAGATACGCAGTATTTT. Translated: CSVEGQGTDTQYF.

The V call is TRBV27, the J call TRBJ2-3; 9 bases map to TRBD1. The CDR3 is made up of 17 amino acids. V dropped 6 bases and J dropped 3; count of bases not matched to a gene: 13. Germline values: CDR1 MNHEY, CDR2 SMNVEV (reference sequence). CDR3: CASSPRPPGTGTDTQYF. Here the CDR3 DNA reads TGTGCCAGCAGCCCCCGCCCCCCTGGGACAGGGACAGATACGCAGTATTTT.

The chain is built from TRBV11-3 and TRBJ2-1; D is ambiguous. Trimming stripped 4 bases from V and 0 bases from J, with 10 bases between. Germline V lookup: CDR1 SGHNT, CDR2 YENEEA. The CDR3 has 15 amino acids. As DNA, the CDR3 is TGTGCCAGCAGCTCTCAACACGGCTCCTACAATGAGCAGTTCTTC. Translating gives CASSSQHGSYNEQFF.

This sequence joins TRBV4-3 and TRBJ1-2, with D possibly TRBD1 on 5 matching bases. V lost 0 bases to trimming and J lost 7 bases, with 9 bases between them. Germline CDR1 reads LGHNA; CDR2 reads YSLEER. This CDR3 has 13 amino acids. In nucleotides, the CDR3 is TGCGCCAGCAGCCAAGACTCCAGGGCTGGCTACACCTTC. This codes for CASSQDSRAGYTF.

The CDR3 DNA follows: TGTGCCAGCAGTTTATTGACAGGGGCCTACGAGCAGTACTTC. It codes for CASSLLTGAYEQYF. This chain uses TRBV28 with TRBJ2-7; TRBD1 aligns across 8 bases. The CDR3 covers 14 residues. V shed 1 base and J 2 bases; nucleotides not matched to a gene: 1. Germline-derived CDR1 and CDR2 are MDHEN and SYDVKM.